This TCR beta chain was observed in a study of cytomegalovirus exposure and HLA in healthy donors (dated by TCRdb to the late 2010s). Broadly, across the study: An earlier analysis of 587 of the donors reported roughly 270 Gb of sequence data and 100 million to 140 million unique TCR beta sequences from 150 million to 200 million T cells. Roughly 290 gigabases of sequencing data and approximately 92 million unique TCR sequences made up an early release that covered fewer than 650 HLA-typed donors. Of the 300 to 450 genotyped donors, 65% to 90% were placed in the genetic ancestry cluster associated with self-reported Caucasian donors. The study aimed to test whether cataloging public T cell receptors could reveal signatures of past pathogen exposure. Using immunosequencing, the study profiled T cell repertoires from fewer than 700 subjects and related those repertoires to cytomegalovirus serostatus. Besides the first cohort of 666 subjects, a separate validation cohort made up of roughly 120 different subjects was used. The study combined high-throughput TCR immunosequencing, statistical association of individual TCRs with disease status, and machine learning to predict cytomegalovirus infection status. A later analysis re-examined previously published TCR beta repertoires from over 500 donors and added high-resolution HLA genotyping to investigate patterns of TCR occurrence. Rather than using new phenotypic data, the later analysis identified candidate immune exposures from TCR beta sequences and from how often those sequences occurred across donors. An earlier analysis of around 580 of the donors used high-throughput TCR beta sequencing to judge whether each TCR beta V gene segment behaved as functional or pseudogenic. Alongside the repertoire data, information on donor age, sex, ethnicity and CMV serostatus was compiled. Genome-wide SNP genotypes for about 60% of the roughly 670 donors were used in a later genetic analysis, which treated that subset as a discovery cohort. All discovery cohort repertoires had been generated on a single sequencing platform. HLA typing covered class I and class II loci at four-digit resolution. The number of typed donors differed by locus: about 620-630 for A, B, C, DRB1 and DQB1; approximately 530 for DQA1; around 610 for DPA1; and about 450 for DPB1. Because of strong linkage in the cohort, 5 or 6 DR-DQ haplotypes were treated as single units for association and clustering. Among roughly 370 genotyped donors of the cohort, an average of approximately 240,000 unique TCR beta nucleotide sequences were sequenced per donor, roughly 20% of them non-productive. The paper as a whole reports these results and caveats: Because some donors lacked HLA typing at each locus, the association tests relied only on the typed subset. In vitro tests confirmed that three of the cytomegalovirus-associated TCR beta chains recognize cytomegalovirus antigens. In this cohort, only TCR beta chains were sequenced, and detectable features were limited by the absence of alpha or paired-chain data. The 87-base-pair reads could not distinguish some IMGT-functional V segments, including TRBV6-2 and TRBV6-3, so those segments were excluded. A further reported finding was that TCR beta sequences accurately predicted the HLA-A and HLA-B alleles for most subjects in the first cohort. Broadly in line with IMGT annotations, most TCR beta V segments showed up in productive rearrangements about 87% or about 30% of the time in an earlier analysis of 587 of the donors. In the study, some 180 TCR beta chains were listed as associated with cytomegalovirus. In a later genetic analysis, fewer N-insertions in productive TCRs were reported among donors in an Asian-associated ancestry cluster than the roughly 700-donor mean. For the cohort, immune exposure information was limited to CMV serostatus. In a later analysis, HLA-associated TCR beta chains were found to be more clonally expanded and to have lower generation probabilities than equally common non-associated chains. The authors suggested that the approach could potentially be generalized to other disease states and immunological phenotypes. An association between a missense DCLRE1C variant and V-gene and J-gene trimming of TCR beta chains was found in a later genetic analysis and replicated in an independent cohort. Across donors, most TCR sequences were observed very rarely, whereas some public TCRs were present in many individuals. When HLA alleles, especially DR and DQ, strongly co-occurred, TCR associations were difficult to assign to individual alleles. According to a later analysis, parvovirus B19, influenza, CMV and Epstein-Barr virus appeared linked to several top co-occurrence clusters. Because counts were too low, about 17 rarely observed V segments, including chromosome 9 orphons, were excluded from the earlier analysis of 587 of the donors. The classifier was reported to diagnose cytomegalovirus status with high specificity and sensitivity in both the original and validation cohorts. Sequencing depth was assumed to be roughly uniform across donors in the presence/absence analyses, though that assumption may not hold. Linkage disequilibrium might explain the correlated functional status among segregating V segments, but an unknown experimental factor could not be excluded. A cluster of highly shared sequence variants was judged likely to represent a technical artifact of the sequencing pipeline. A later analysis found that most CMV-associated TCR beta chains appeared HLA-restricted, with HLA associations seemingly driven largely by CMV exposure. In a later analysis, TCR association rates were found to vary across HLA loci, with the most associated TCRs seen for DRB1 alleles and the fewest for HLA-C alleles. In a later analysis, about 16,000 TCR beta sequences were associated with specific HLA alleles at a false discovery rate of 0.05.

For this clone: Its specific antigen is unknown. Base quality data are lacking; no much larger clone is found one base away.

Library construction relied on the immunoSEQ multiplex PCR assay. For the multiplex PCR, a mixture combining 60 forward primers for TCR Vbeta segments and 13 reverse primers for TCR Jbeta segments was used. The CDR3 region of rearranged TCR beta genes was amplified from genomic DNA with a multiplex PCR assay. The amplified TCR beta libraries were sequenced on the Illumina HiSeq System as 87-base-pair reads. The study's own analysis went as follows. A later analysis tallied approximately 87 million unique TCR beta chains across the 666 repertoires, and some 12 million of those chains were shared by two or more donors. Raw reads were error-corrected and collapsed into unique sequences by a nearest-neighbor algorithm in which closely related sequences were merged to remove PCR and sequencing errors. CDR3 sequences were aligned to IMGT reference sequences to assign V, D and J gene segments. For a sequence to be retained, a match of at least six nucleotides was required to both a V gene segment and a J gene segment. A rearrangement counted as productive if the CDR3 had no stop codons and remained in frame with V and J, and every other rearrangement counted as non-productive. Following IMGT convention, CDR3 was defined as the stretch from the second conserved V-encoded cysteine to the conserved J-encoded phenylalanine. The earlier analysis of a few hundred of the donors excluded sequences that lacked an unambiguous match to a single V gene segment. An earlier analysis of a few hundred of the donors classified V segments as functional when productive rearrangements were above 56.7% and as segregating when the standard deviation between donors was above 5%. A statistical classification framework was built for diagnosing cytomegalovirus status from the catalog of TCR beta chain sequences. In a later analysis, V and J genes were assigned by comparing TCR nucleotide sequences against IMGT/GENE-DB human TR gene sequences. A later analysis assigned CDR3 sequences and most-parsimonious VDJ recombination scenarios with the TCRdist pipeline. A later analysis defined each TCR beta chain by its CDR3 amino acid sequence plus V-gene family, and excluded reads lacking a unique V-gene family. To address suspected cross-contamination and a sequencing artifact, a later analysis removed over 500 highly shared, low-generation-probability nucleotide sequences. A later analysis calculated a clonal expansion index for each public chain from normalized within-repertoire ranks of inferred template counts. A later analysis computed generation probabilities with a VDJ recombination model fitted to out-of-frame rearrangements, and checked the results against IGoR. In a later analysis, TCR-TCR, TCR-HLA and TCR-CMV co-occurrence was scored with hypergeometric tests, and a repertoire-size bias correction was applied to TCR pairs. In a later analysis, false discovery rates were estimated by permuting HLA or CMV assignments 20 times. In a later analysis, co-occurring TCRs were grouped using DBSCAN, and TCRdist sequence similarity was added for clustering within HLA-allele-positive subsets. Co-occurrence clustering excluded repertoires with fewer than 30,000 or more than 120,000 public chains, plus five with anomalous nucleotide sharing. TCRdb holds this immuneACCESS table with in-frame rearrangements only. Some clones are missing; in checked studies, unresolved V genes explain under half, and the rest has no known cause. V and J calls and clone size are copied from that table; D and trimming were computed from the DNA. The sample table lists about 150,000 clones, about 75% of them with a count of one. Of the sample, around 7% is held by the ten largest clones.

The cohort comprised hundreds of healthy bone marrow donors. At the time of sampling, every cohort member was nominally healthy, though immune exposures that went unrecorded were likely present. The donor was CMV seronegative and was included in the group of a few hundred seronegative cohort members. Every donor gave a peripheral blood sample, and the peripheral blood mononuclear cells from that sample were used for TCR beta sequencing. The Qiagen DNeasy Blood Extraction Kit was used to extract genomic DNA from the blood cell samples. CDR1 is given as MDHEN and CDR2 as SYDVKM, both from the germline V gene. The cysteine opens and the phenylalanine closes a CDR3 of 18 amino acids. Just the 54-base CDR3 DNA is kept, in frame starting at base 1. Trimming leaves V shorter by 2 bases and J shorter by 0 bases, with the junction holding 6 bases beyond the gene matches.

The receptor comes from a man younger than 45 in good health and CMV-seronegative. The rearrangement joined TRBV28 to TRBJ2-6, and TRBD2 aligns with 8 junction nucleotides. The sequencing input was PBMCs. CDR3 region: CASSLTGGLSSGANVLTF. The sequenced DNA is TGTGCCAGCAGTTTAACGGGAGGGCTCAGCTCTGGGGCCAACGTCCTGACTTTC.